This TCR beta chain stems from a study of blood T cells in healthy people across ages. The length of the CDR3 is 15 residues. Per germline, CDR1 SQVTM and CDR2 ANQGSEA. Trimming took 5 bases from V and 3 from J, leaving 20 bases between them. Together with a sample-barcoded 5' primer, a J-beta primer mix was included in a second PCR lasting about 6 to 11 cycles. TCRdb fed the 5' RACE reads into MiXCR, producing one record per CDR3 protein. The profile shows about a million distinct CDR3 sequences, 51% of them singletons. The sequence was obtained from a woman in her sixties in good health. The sequenced material came from blood. This rearrangement joins TRBV29-1 to TRBJ2-7, with a tentative D call TRBD1 (6 bases). CDR3 residues: CSVTRYRDTIYEQYF. CDR3 DNA: TGCAGCGTTACCCGCTACAGGGATACCATCTACGAGCAGTACTTC.